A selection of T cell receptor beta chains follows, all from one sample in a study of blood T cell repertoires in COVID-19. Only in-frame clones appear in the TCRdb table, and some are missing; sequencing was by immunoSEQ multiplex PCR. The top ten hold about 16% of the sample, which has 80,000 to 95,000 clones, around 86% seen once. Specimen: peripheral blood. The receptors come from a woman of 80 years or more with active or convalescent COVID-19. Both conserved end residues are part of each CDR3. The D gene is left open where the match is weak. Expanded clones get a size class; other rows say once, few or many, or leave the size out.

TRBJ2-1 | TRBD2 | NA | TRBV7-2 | TGTGCCAGCAACAAGAGACTAGCGGGACCCAATGAGCAGTTCTTC | CASNKRLAGPNEQFF
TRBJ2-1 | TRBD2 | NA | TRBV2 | TGTGCCAGCAGTGTTGTGGCGGGGGGGAACAATGAGCAGTTCTTC | CASSVVAGGNNEQFF
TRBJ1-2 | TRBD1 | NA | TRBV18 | TGTGCCAGCTCACCCGCGACAGGGGGGTATGGCTACACCTTC | CASSPATGGYGYTF
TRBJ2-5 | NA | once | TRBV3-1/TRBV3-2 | TGTGCCAGCAGCCAAGTGTCGGAGACCCAGTACTTC | CASSQVSETQYF
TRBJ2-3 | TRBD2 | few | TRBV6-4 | TGTGCCAGCAGACGACTAGCGGGGGGCACAGATACGCAGTATTTT | CASRRLAGGTDTQYF
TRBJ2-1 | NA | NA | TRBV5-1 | TGCGCCAGCAGCTTGGCCTTAGCGGAGATGGAAAATGAGCAGTTCTTC | CASSLALAEMENEQFF
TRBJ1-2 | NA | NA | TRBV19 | TGTGCCAGTAGTATCCGGCAGGACTATGGCTACACCTTC | CASSIRQDYGYTF
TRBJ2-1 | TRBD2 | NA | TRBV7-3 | TGTGCCAGCAGCGCTTTGCCGGGACTAGCGGGAGGGGGCGAGCAGTTCTTC | CASSALPGLAGGGEQFF
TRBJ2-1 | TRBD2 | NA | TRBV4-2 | TGTGCCAGCAGCCAAGGGGGCGGGAGGTCCTACAATGAGCAGTTCTTC | CASSQGGGRSYNEQFF
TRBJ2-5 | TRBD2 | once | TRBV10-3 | TGTGCCATCAGTGAGGGACTAGCGAGCGAGACCCAGTACTTC | CAISEGLASETQYF
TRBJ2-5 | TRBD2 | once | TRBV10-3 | TGTGCCATCGGCAAACCGGGACTAGCGGGGTCCCAAGAGACCCAGTACTTC | CAIGKPGLAGSQETQYF
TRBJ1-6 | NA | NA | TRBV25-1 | TGTGCCAGCAGTCTCCAAGAGAATTCACCCCTCCACTTT | CASSLQENSPLHF
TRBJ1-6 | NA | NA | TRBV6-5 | TGTGCCAGCAGTTACGACTTGGAGAACCCCCTCCACTTT | CASSYDLENPLHF
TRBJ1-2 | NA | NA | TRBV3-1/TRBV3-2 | TGTGCCAGCAGCCAACCGAGCCAGGGCTATGGCTACACCTTC | CASSQPSQGYGYTF
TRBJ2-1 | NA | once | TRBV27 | TGTGCCAGCAGTTTATTGACGGGACTCCTAAACAATGAGCAGTTCTTC | CASSLLTGLLNNEQFF
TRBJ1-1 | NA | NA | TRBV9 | TGTGCCAGCAGCGTAGTTGCGGGTGACACTGAAGCTTTCTTT | CASSVVAGDTEAFF
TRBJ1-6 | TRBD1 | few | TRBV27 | TGTGCCAGCAGCAGCGGACAGGGGGCTTCACCCCTCCACTTT | CASSSGQGASPLHF
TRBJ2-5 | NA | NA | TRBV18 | TGTGCCAGCTCACCACCGACTGGTTCTGGGGAGACCCAGTACTTC | CASSPPTGSGETQYF
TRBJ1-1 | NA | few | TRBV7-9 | TGTGCCAGCAGCTTATCCGGAGGTGAGGAAGCTTTCTTT | CASSLSGGEEAFF
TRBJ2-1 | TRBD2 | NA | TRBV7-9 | TGTGCCAGCAGCTCAAGCGGGAAGGTGTACAATGAGCAGTTCTTC | CASSSSGKVYNEQFF
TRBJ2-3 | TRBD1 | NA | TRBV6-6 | TGTGCCAGCAGTTACTCGGGACAGGGAACAGATACGCAGTATTTT | CASSYSGQGTDTQYF
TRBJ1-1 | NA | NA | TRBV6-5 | TGTGCCAGCAGTTACTCTGGCACCTTGAACACTGAAGCTTTCTTT | CASSYSGTLNTEAFF
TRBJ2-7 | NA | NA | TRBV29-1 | TGCAGCGTTAACCGACAGGAGCCCGGCGGGGAGCAGTACTTC | CSVNRQEPGGEQYF
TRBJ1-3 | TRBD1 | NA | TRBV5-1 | TGCGCCAGCAGCCTGGGATCAGGGGGATCCCTGAGCTCTGGAAACACCATATATTTT | CASSLGSGGSLSSGNTIYF
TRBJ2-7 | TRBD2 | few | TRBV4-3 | TGCGCCAGCAGCCTCCAACTAGCGGGAGACTACGAGCAGTACTTC | CASSLQLAGDYEQYF
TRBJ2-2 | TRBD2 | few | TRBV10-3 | TGTGCCATCAGAGTAGCGGGGGTAACCGGGGAGCTGTTTTTT | CAIRVAGVTGELFF
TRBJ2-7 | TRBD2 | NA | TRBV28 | TGTGCCAGCAGTGCCCTAGCGGGACTGAACGAGCAGTACTTC | CASSALAGLNEQYF
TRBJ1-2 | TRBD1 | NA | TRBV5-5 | TGTGCCAGCAGCTTCGACAGGGTTGGAGTGGGGCGTTATGGCTACACCTTC | CASSFDRVGVGRYGYTF
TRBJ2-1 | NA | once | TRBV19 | TGTGCCAGTAGTATTTCGGGGTTCTACAATGAGCAGTTCTTC | CASSISGFYNEQFF
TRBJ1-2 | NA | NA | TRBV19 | TGTGCCAGTAGTATGGGGGGGAGCTACTATGGCTACACCTTC | CASSMGGSYYGYTF
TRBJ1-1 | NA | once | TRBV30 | TGTGCCTGGGGCAGAGGCGCTGAAGCTTTCTTT | CAWGRGAEAFF
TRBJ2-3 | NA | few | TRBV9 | TGTGCCAGCAGCGTTTTTGGTGGGGCGAGTGTCACAGATACGCAGTATTTT | CASSVFGGASVTDTQYF
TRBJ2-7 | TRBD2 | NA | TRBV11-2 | TGTGCCAGCAGCTTAGATCAAGGGACTAGTGACGAGCAGTACTTC | CASSLDQGTSDEQYF
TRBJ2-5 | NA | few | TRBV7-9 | TGTGCCAGCAGGGCAGGGGGGAGTCAAGAGACCCAGTACTTC | CASRAGGSQETQYF
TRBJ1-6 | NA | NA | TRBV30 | TGTGCCTGGAACTCTCTCCGGAGGTCACCCCTCCACTTT | CAWNSLRRSPLHF
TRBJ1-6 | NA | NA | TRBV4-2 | TGTGCCAGCAGCCAAGATGAGGGTTATAATTCACCCCTCCACTTT | CASSQDEGYNSPLHF
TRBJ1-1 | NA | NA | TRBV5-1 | TGCGCCAGCAGCTTTGGCAATTTGAACACTGAAGCTTTCTTT | CASSFGNLNTEAFF
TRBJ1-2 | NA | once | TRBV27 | TGTGCCAGCAGGCCGACAGGCCCGAACTATGGCTACACCTTC | CASRPTGPNYGYTF
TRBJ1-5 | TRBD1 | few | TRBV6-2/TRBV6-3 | TGTGCCAGCAGCAACCTCCGGGACAGGACATTGAATGGTAGCAATCAGCCCCAGCATTTT | CASSNLRDRTLNGSNQPQHF
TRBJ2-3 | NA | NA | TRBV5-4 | TGTGCCAGCAGCCGCGGGGCGGAACGGCCCACAGATACGCAGTATTTT | CASSRGAERPTDTQYF
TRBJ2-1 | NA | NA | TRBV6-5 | TGTGCCAGCAGTTGGGGGGGCAGTGAGCAGTTCTTC | CASSWGGSEQFF
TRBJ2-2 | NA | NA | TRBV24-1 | TGTGCCACCAGTGATTTTTCCCGTGCGCCCGGGGAGCTGTTTTTT | CATSDFSRAPGELFF
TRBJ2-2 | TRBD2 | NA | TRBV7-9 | TGTGCCAGCAGTAAGGCTAGCGGGGTTAACACCGGGGAGCTGTTTTTT | CASSKASGVNTGELFF
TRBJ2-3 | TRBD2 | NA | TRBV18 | TGTGCCAGCTCACTTCGGACTAGTGAGGCAGATACGCAGTATTTT | CASSLRTSEADTQYF
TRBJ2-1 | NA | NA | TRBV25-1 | TGTGCCAGCACCGACACCTCCTACAATGAGCAGTTCTTC | CASTDTSYNEQFF
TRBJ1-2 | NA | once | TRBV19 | TGTGCCAGTAAGCGCACGGTCAGGGGTGGCTATGGCTACACCTTC | CASKRTVRGGYGYTF
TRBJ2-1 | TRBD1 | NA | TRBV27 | TGTGCCAGCAGCCGCCTCGGGACAGGGCTTAACAATGAGCAGTTCTTC | CASSRLGTGLNNEQFF
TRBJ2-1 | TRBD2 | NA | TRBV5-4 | TGTGCCAGCAGCTTGGGCGGGGGGGATGAGCAGTTCTTC | CASSLGGGDEQFF
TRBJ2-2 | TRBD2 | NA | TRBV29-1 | TGCAGCGCTAGCGGGGGTGTATACACCGGGGAGCTGTTTTTT | CSASGGVYTGELFF
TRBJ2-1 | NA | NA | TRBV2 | TGTGCCAGCACCCCTCCGACCAGGGTTAATGAGCAGTTCTTC | CASTPPTRVNEQFF
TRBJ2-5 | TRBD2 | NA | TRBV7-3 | TGTGCCAGCAGCTTAACTAGCGGGATAGGAGAGACCCAGTACTTC | CASSLTSGIGETQYF
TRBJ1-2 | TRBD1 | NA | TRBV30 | TGTGCCAGCTCCGGGACAGGCACTAACTATGGCTACACCTTC | CASSGTGTNYGYTF
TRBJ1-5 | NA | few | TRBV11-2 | TGTGCCAGCAGCTTGCAGGGAGGTCAGCCCCAGCATTTT | CASSLQGGQPQHF
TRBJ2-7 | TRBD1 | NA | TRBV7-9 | TGTGCCAGCAGTTCCGATTCAGGGGGCAGGTACGAGCAGTACTTC | CASSSDSGGRYEQYF
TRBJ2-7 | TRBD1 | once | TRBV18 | TGTGCCAGCTCACCCGCCGGGACAGCTCTTTCCTACGAGCAGTACTTC | CASSPAGTALSYEQYF